These T cell receptor beta chains were read from a single sample in a study of T cells in Graves' hyperthyroidism and ophthalmopathy. TCRdb used MiXCR to reprocess the multiplex PCR reads, holding one entry per CDR3 protein. The sample has roughly 740,000 distinct CDR3 sequences, roughly 17% seen once. The sample comprised blood. The receptors here all came from a young man with Graves' hyperthyroidism. Each CDR3 is given with its conserved first and last residue. D genes are given only for firm matches. For some rows the clone size is stated as once, few or many, or as a class when expanded; others skip it.

many	TRBV28	NA	TRBJ1-1	CASSLPLGRVKATEAFF	TGTGCCAGCAGTTTGCCCCTCGGCCGGGTGAAGGCCACTGAAGCTTTCTTT
NA	TRBV9	NA	TRBJ2-3	CASSVGVKRTDTQYF	TGTGCCAGCAGCGTAGGGGTGAAACGCACAGATACGCAGTATTTT
many	TRBV28	TRBD2	TRBJ2-3	CASSLFQVVSSGNTDTQYF	TGTGCCAGCAGTTTATTCCAGGTCGTGTCTAGCGGGAACACAGATACGCAGTATTTT
many	TRBV29-1	TRBD2	TRBJ2-7	CSVGSTGGPGEQYF	TGCAGCGTTGGATCGACGGGAGGGCCAGGGGAGCAGTACTTC
NA	TRBV18	NA	TRBJ2-2	CASSPGHGPNTGELFF	TGTGCCAGCTCCCCAGGGCACGGGCCGAACACCGGGGAGCTGTTTTTT
many	TRBV7-2	NA	TRBJ1-5	CASSLERQFNQPQHF	TGTGCCAGCAGCTTAGAGAGGCAGTTCAATCAGCCCCAGCATTTT
few	TRBV24-1	TRBD1	TRBJ2-5	CATSDEGRQGETQYF	TGTGCCACCAGTGATGAAGGTCGACAGGGGGAGACCCAGTACTTC
NA	TRBV6-2/TRBV6-3	NA	TRBJ1-1	CASSPPGVNTEAFF	TGTGCCAGTTCCCCCCCTGGGGTGAACACTGAAGCTTTCTTT
NA	TRBV9	TRBD2	TRBJ2-7	CASSALGVTSGSYEQYF	TGTGCCAGCAGCGCCCTCGGGGTGACTAGCGGCTCTTACGAGCAGTACTTC
many	TRBV7-2	TRBD1	TRBJ1-2	CASSYYDPTGGHGYTF	TGTGCCAGCAGCTATTATGATCCGACAGGGGGCCATGGCTACACCTTC
few	TRBV25-1	TRBD2	TRBJ2-1	CASSESKWEGLYNEQFF	TGTGCCAGCAGTGAATCTAAGTGGGAGGGTCTATACAATGAGCAGTTCTTC
NA	TRBV28	NA	TRBJ2-1	CASSLGIGSWDEQFF	TGTGCCAGCAGCTTAGGTATCGGGAGTTGGGATGAGCAGTTCTTC
NA	TRBV2	NA	TRBJ1-4	CASNRVETTNEKLFF	TGTGCCAGCAACAGGGTAGAGACAACTAATGAAAAACTGTTTTTT
NA	TRBV6-1	TRBD2	TRBJ2-3	CASISTSGNAADTQYF	TGTGCCAGCATCTCGACTAGCGGGAACGCGGCAGATACGCAGTATTTT
NA	TRBV6-1	NA	TRBJ1-4	CASKRPDSFEKLFF	TGTGCCAGCAAAAGACCGGATTCTTTTGAAAAACTGTTTTTT
NA	TRBV7-3	NA	TRBJ2-3	CASSLGGFGGESTDTQYF	TGTGCCAGCAGCTTGGGAGGTTTCGGGGGAGAAAGCACAGATACGCAGTATTTT
few	TRBV12-3/TRBV12-4	NA	TRBJ1-3	CASSLRSRNTIYF	TGTGCCAGCAGTCTCAGGTCGCGAAACACCATATATTTT
NA	TRBV4-1	TRBD2	TRBJ2-7	CASSQLAGNSYEQYF	TGCGCCAGCAGCCAGCTAGCGGGGAACTCCTACGAGCAGTACTTC
NA	TRBV6-7	NA	TRBJ2-7	CASSYGCGGVYEQYF	TGTGCCAGCAGTTACGGATGCGGAGGTGTCTACGAGCAGTACTTC
NA	TRBV7-9	NA	TRBJ2-7	CASSLGRFTEGYEQYF	TGTGCCAGCAGCTTAGGTCGCTTTACGGAGGGTTACGAGCAGTACTTC